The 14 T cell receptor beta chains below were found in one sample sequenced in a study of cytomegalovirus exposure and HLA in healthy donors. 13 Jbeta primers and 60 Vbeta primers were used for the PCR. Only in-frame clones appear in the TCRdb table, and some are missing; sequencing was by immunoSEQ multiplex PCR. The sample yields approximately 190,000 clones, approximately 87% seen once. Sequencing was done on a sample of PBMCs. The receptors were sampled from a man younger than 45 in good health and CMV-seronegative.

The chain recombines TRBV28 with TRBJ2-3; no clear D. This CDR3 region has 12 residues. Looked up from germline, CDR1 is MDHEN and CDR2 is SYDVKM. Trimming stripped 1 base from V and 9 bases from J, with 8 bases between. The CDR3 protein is CASSLLRKTQYF. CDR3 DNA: TGTGCCAGCAGTTTATTGAGGAAAACGCAGTATTTT.

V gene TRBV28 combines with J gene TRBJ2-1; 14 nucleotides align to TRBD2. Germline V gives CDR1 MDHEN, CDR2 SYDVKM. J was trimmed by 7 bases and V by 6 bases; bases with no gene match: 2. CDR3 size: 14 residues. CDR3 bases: TGTGCCAGCAGAAGACTAGCGGGAGGGAATGAGCAGTTCTTC. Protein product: CASRRLAGGNEQFF.

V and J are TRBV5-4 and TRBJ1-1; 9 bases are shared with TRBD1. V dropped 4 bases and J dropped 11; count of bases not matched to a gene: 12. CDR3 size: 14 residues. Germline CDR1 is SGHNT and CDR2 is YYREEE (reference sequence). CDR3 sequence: CASSRTGEGPFAFF. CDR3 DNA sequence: TGTGCCAGCAGCCGGACAGGGGAGGGCCCATTCGCTTTCTTT.

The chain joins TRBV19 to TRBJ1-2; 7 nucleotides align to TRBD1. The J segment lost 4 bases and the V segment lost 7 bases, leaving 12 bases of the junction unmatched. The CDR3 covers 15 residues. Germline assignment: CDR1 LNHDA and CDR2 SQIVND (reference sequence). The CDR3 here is CASISPGTDFYGYTF. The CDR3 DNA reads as TGTGCCAGTATCAGCCCCGGGACAGACTTCTATGGCTACACCTTC. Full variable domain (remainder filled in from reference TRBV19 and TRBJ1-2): DGGITQSPKYLFRKEGQNVTLSCEQNLNHDAMYWYRQDPGQGLRLIYYSQIVNDFQKGDIAEGYSVSREKKESFPLTVTSAQKNPTAFYLCASISPGTDFYGYTFGSGTRLTVV.

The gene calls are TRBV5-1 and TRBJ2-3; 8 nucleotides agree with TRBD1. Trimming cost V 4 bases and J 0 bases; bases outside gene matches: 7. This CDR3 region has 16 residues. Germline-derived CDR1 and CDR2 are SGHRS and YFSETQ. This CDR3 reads CASSMDRESSTDTQYF. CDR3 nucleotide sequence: TGCGCCAGCAGCATGGACAGGGAATCTAGCACAGATACGCAGTATTTT.

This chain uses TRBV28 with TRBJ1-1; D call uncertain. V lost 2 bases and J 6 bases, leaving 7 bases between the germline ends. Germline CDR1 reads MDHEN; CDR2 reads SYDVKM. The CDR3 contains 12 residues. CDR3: CASSLEGAEAFF. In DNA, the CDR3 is TGTGCCAGCAGTTTAGAGGGCGCTGAAGCTTTCTTT.

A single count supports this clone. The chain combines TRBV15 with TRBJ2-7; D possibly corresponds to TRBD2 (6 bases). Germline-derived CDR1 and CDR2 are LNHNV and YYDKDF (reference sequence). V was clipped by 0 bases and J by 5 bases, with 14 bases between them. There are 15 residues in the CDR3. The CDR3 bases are TGTGCCACCAGCAGAGACGGGACCGGAGGGGACGAGCAGTACTTC. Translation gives CATSRDGTGGDEQYF.

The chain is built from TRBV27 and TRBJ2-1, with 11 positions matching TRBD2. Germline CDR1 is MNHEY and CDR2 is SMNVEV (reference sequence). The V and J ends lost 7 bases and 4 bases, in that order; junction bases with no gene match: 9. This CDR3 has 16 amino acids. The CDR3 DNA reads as TGTGCCAGCACCGAAGGTAGCGGGGGGGGATACAATGAGCAGTTCTTC. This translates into CASTEGSGGGYNEQFF.

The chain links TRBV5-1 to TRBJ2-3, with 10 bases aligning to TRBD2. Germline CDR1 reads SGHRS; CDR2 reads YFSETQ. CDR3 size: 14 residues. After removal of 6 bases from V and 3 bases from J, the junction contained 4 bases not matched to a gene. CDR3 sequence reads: CASKREGVTDTQYF. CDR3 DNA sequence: TGCGCCAGCAAGCGGGAGGGTGTGACAGATACGCAGTATTTT.

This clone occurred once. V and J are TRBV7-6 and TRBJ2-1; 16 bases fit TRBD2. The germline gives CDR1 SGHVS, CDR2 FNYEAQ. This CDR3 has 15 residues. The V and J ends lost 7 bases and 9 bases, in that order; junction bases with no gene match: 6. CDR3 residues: CASIVGTSGGGEQFF. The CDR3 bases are TGTGCCAGCATCGTCGGGACTAGCGGGGGGGGTGAGCAGTTCTTC.

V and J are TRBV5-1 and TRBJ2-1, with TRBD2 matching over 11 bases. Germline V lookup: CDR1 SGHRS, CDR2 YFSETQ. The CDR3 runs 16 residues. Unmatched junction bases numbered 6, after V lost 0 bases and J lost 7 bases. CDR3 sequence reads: CASSLAPGLAENEQFF. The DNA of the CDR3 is TGCGCCAGCAGCTTGGCCCCGGGACTAGCGGAGAATGAGCAGTTCTTC.

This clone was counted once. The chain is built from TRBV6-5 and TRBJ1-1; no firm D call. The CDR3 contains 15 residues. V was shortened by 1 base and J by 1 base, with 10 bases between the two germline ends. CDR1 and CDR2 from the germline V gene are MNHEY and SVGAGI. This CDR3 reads CASSYLRAGNTEAFF. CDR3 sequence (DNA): TGTGCCAGCAGTTACTTAAGGGCGGGGAACACTGAAGCTTTCTTT.

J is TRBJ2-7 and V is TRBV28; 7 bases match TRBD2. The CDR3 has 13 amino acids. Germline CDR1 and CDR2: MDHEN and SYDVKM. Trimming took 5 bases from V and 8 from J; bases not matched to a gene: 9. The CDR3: CASSPPTSAKQYF. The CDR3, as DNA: TGTGCCAGCAGTCCACCTACTAGCGCCAAGCAGTACTTC.

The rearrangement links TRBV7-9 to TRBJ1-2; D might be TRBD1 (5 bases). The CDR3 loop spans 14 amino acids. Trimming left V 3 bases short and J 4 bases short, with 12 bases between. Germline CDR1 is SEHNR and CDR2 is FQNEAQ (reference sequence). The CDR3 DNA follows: TGTGCCAGCAGCTTCCAGGGTGCCAGCTATGGCTACACCTTC. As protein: CASSFQGASYGYTF.